This paragraph covers one T cell receptor beta chain sequence. Pretreatment and on-treatment samples were taken, numbering 1 to 8 per patient. This sample was taken from a study of PD-L1 blockade in urothelial cancer. Study in general: Patients started atezolizumab around 2014, 1,200 mg intravenously every 3 weeks.

TCRdb's table, derived via immunoSEQ multiplex PCR, lists solely in-frame clones and lacks some. Of 38,000 or so clones in the sample, about four fifths were seen once. With 6 bases removed from V and 0 bases from J, the gap between germline ends came to 5 bases. Germline assignment: CDR1 ENHRY and CDR2 SYGVKD. CDR3 size: 13 residues. The material was PBMCs, obtained around atezolizumab (anti-PD-L1) treatment. The chain combines TRBV10-3 with TRBJ2-2, with D hard to call. The receptor comes from a man between 60 and 75 years old with urothelial cancer. The CDR3 protein is CAIRGPNTGELFF. The DNA for the CDR3 is TGTGCCATCAGGGGCCCGAACACCGGGGAGCTGTTTTTT.